These T cell receptor beta chains were read from a single sample in a study of early T cells in non-severe SARS-CoV-2 infection. TCRdb used MiXCR to reprocess the 5' RACE reads, holding one entry per CDR3 protein. In the table there are fewer than 85,000 distinct CDR3 sequences, around 10% of which are singletons. This sample comprised whole blood, obtained at baseline. The receptor set was obtained from an adult who was a healthcare worker with PCR-confirmed SARS-CoV-2 infection or an uninfected control (not recorded which). The CDR3 runs from the conserved cysteine through the conserved F or W. The D gene is left open where the match is weak. Part of the rows lack a size; the others show once, few, many or a class for expanded clones.

V	J	size	D	CDR3	DNA
TRBV3-1	TRBJ2-7	once	TRBD2	CASSPEIGSGSSYEQYF	TGTGCCAGCAGCCCCGAAATAGGTAGCGGGAGCTCCTACGAGCAGTACTTC
TRBV7-3	TRBJ1-1	many	-	CASSPALLGTEAFF	TGTGCCAGCAGCCCAGCCCTTTTAGGCACTGAAGCTTTCTTT
TRBV12-5	TRBJ1-2	-	-	CASGLVLGQRVYGYTF	TGTGCTAGTGGTTTGGTACTTGGACAGAGGGTCTATGGCTACACCTTC
TRBV4-3	TRBJ2-1	few	TRBD2	CASSQDLAGGYNEQFF	TGCGCCAGCAGCCAAGATCTAGCGGGGGGCTACAATGAGCAGTTCTTC
TRBV6-5	TRBJ2-5	-	-	CASSYRVGGSQETQYF	TGTGCCAGCAGTTACCGGGTGGGGGGCTCCCAAGAGACCCAGTACTTC
TRBV7-9	TRBJ1-3	-	TRBD1	CASVPQGAVGNTIYF	TGTGCCAGCGTCCCACAGGGGGCTGTTGGAAACACCATATATTTT
TRBV5-6	TRBJ2-7	-	TRBD1	CASSLGASTGLEQYF	TGTGCCAGCAGCTTGGGGGCCTCGACAGGGCTTGAGCAGTACTTC
TRBV20-1	TRBJ1-1	many	TRBD1	CSAAGTGDTEAFF	TGCAGTGCCGCCGGGACAGGCGACACTGAAGCTTTCTTT
TRBV7-8	TRBJ2-3	-	TRBD1	CASSITGTGVTDTQYF	TGTGCCAGCAGCATTACCGGGACAGGGGTAACAGATACGCAGTATTTT
TRBV7-6	TRBJ1-4	-	-	CASSLATNEKLFF	TGTGCCAGCAGCTTGGCCACTAATGAAAAACTGTTTTTT
TRBV12-3/TRBV12-4	TRBJ1-3	few	-	CASSLSPGSSGNTIYF	TGTGCCAGCAGTTTATCTCCAGGGTCCTCTGGAAACACCATATATTTT
TRBV28	TRBJ2-5	many	-	CASSPSPTQETQYF	TGTGCCAGCAGTCCATCACCAACCCAAGAGACCCAGTACTTC
TRBV3-1	TRBJ1-4	few	-	CASSPPTPATNEKLFF	TGTGCCAGCAGCCCCCCGACACCTGCAACTAATGAAAAACTGTTTTTT
TRBV12-3/TRBV12-4	TRBJ2-5	few	-	CASSPSRGETQYF	TGTGCCAGCAGTCCCTCCCGGGGGGAGACCCAGTACTTC
TRBV5-5	TRBJ1-5	-	TRBD1	CASSGVTGASYSNQPQHF	TGTGCCAGCAGCGGAGTGACAGGGGCATCCTATAGCAATCAGCCCCAGCATTTT
TRBV29-1	TRBJ1-2	few	-	CSGWENYGYTF	TGCAGCGGTTGGGAAAACTATGGCTACACCTTC
TRBV29-1	TRBJ1-5	-	TRBD1	CSFTGERVSNQPQHF	TGCAGCTTCACAGGGGAGCGGGTAAGCAATCAGCCCCAGCATTTT
TRBV12-3/TRBV12-4	TRBJ2-1	many	TRBD1	CASSTYRGRYNEQFF	TGTGCCAGCAGTACCTACAGGGGGCGCTACAATGAGCAGTTCTTC
TRBV25-1	TRBJ2-4	many	TRBD2	CASRTSGGGKNIQYF	TGTGCCAGCAGGACAAGCGGGGGAGGAAAAAACATTCAGTACTTC
TRBV30	TRBJ1-2	few	-	CAWSVSSRSRGYTF	TGTGCCTGGAGTGTTTCATCCCGCTCTAGAGGCTACACCTTC
TRBV10-3	TRBJ1-5	many	TRBD1	CAIRGTGAEQPQHF	TGTGCCATCAGGGGGACAGGGGCAGAACAGCCCCAGCATTTT
TRBV7-6	TRBJ2-1	many	TRBD1	CASSSTSGQYNEQFF	TGTGCCAGCAGCTCGACATCGGGACAGTACAATGAGCAGTTCTTC
TRBV11-1	TRBJ2-1	few	TRBD1	CASSSRDRGFNEQFF	TGTGCCAGCAGTTCCCGGGACAGGGGCTTTAATGAGCAGTTCTTC
TRBV7-6	TRBJ1-1	-	-	CASSETWGEAFF	TGTGCCAGCAGCGAAACCTGGGGTGAAGCTTTCTTT
TRBV6-4	TRBJ1-2	many	-	CASSAEARSYGYTF	TGTGCCAGCAGCGCTGAAGCGCGCTCCTATGGCTACACCTTC
TRBV20-1	TRBJ2-7	few	TRBD2	CSAASGGFDEQYF	TGCAGTGCTGCTAGCGGGGGTTTCGACGAGCAGTACTTC
TRBV6-5	TRBJ2-5	-	TRBD1	CATAGGRQETQYF	TGTGCCACCGCAGGGGGCCGGCAAGAGACCCAGTACTTC
TRBV5-5	TRBJ2-2	few	-	CASSPFIPNTGELFF	TGTGCCAGCAGCCCCTTCATTCCGAACACCGGGGAGCTGTTTTTT
TRBV7-6	TRBJ2-3	many	TRBD2	CASSPTGLAGTDTQYF	TGTGCCAGCAGCCCCACTGGCCTAGCGGGCACAGATACGCAGTATTTT
TRBV5-1	TRBJ2-3	many	-	CASSLDRVDTQYF	TGCGCCAGCAGCTTGGACAGGGTAGATACGCAGTATTTT
TRBV2	TRBJ1-4	many	-	CASSELAKGEKLFF	TGTGCCAGCAGTGAACTGGCCAAAGGGGAAAAACTGTTTTTT
TRBV7-2	TRBJ2-2	-	-	CASRPLANTGELFF	TGTGCCAGCCGACCGTTGGCTAACACCGGGGAGCTGTTTTTT
TRBV5-1	TRBJ2-1	-	-	CASSPVGSSYNEQFF	TGCGCCAGCAGCCCCGTAGGCAGCTCCTACAATGAGCAGTTCTTC
TRBV10-3	TRBJ2-6	few	-	CAISAGANVLTF	TGTGCCATCAGTGCTGGGGCCAACGTCCTGACTTTC
TRBV10-2	TRBJ2-1	few	TRBD2	CASTGTTLPEQFF	TGCGCCAGTACCGGGACTACACTGCCTGAGCAGTTCTTC
TRBV29-1	TRBJ1-1	many	TRBD1	CSVAHRGRAEAFF	TGCAGCGTTGCACACAGGGGGCGAGCTGAAGCTTTCTTT
TRBV28	TRBJ1-4	few	-	CASNQGEKLFF	TGTGCCAGCAATCAGGGTGAAAAACTGTTTTTT
TRBV7-6	TRBJ1-3	-	-	CASSQNWGAGNTIYF	TGTGCCAGCAGCCAGAATTGGGGGGCTGGAAACACCATATATTTT
TRBV11-2	TRBJ2-7	-	TRBD1	CASSFRGTGVNEQYF	TGTGCCAGCAGCTTCAGGGGGACAGGGGTAAATGAGCAGTACTTC
TRBV7-9	TRBJ1-2	few	-	CASSLPAPRGGYTF	TGTGCCAGCAGCTTACCCGCCCCCAGGGGTGGCTACACCTTC
TRBV7-3	TRBJ2-2	-	-	CASRTEGGGKLFF	TGTGCCAGCAGGACAGAGGGGGGCGGAAAGCTGTTTTTT
TRBV4-1	TRBJ2-7	-	-	CASSQGGADGTYEQYF	TGCGCCAGCAGCCAAGGAGGCGCGGACGGTACCTACGAGCAGTACTTC
TRBV14	TRBJ2-1	few	TRBD2	CASSQIRGGYEQFF	TGTGCCAGCAGCCAAATACGGGGGGGCTATGAGCAGTTCTTC
TRBV11-2	TRBJ1-2	-	-	CASSPEGRLFSYGYTF	TGTGCCAGCAGCCCGGAGGGCAGATTATTTTCCTATGGCTACACCTTC
TRBV4-3	TRBJ2-7	few	-	CASSQERVTEQYF	TGCGCCAGCAGCCAAGAGAGGGTAACAGAGCAGTACTTC
TRBV7-9	TRBJ2-7	-	TRBD1	CASSLQGAGEQYF	TGTGCCAGCAGCTTACAGGGGGCGGGCGAGCAGTACTTC
TRBV11-2	TRBJ2-7	-	-	CASSRQEEDEQYF	TGTGCCAGCAGCCGACAAGAGGAGGACGAGCAGTACTTC
TRBV11-2	TRBJ2-7	few	-	CASSAQGRGAGYEQYF	TGTGCCAGCAGCGCACAAGGGAGGGGGGCTGGCTACGAGCAGTACTTC
TRBV5-3	TRBJ2-1	few	TRBD2	CARSPRGSGAGNEQFF	TGTGCCAGAAGTCCGCGGGGTAGCGGGGCGGGGAATGAGCAGTTCTTC
TRBV4-2	TRBJ2-7	many	-	CASSQEGGRREQYF	TGTGCCAGCAGCCAAGAGGGGGGCCGGCGCGAGCAGTACTTC
TRBV29-1	TRBJ2-5	-	-	CTHLVGETQYF	TGCACTCACCTGGTGGGCGAGACCCAGTACTTC